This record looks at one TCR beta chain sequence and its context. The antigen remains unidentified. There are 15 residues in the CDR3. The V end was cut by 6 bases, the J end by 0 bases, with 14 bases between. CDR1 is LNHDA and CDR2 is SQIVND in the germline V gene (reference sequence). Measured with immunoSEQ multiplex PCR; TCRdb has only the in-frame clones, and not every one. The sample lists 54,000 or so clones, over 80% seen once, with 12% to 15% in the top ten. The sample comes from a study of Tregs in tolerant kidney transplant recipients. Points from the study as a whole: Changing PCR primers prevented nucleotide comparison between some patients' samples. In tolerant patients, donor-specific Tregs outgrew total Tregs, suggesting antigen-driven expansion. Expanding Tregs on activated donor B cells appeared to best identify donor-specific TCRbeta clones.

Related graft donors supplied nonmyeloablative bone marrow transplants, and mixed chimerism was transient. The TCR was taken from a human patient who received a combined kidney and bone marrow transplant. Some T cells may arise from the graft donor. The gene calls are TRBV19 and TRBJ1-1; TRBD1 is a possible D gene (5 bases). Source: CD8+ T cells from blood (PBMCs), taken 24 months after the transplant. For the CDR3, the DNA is TGTGCCAGTAGCCTGGGCGGGACCGTGAACACTGAAGCTTTCTTT. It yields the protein CASSLGGTVNTEAFF.